Listed here are 3 T cell receptor beta chains from one sample, sequenced in a study of cytomegalovirus exposure and HLA in healthy donors. Primers: 60 Vbeta forward and 13 Jbeta reverse. Sequenced by immunoSEQ multiplex PCR; TCRdb stores in-frame clones only, minus some. Of 140,000 or so clones in the sample, roughly a tenth are singletons; the top ten hold approximately 1.8%. The sample consisted of PBMCs. The receptor source for this set is a male donor in good health and CMV-seronegative.

In this sample, this clone turned up a few times. This chain joins TRBV6-1 and TRBJ1-5; 7 bases fit TRBD1. The CDR3 contains 15 residues. Trimming took 3 bases from V and 5 from J; bases not matched to a gene: 7. Germline V gives CDR1 MNHNS, CDR2 SASEGT. The CDR3 here is CASSDGDREHQPQHF. The CDR3 coding sequence is TGTGCCAGCAGTGACGGAGACAGGGAACATCAGCCCCAGCATTTT.

In its sample, this clone was seen a few times. V usage is TRBV11-1 and J usage is TRBJ2-7; 11 positions match TRBD1. The CDR3 is 17 amino acids. J lost 7 bases, V lost 4 bases, and 15 bases had no gene match. Germline V lookup: CDR1 SGHAT, CDR2 FQDESV (reference sequence). The chain's CDR3 is CASSSQAGTGGRKEQYF. Written as DNA, the CDR3 is TGTGCCAGCAGCTCGCAAGCCGGGACAGGGGGGAGGAAAGAGCAGTACTTC.

This rearrangement joins TRBV28 to TRBJ1-1; D might be TRBD1 (5 bases). The CDR3 has 16 residues. Trimming removed 4 bases at V and 6 bases at J, with 21 bases between. Looked up from germline, CDR1 is MDHEN and CDR2 is SYDVKM. The DNA of the CDR3 is TGTGCCAGCAGTTCCCAAGATGGGGCGGTTGGAGCTGAAGCTTTCTTT. Its protein product is CASSSQDGAVGAEAFF.